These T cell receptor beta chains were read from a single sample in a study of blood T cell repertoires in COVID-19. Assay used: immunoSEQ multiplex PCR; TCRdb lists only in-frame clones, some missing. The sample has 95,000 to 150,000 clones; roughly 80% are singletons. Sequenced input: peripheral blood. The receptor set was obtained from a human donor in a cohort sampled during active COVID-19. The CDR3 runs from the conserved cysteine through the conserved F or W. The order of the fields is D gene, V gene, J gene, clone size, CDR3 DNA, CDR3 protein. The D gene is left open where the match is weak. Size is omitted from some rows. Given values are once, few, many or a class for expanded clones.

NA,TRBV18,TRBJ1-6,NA,TGTGCCAGCTCACCCTCACAGGTTAATTCACCCCTCCACTTT,CASSPSQVNSPLHF
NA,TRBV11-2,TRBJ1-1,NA,TGTGCCAGCAGCTCCCTTGCGGGAGGGTCCAACACTGAAGCTTTCTTT,CASSSLAGGSNTEAFF
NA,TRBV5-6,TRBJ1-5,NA,TGTGCCAGCAGCTCACAGGGATCCGATCAGCCCCAGCATTTT,CASSSQGSDQPQHF
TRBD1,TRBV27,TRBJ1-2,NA,TGTGCCAGCAGTTTACGGGGGACAGGCGGTTCCCTCTATGGCTACACCTTC,CASSLRGTGGSLYGYTF
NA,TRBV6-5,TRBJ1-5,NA,TGTGCCACTCATGCGGGTCCGGGCGGGCCCCAGCATTTT,CATHAGPGGPQHF
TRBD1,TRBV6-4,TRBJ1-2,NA,TGTGCCAGCAGTGTCCTTCCAGGGGGCAACTATGGCTACACCTTC,CASSVLPGGNYGYTF
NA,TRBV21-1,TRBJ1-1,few,TGTGCCAGCAGCAAAGATGGGACAGAGAACACTGAAGCTTTCTTT,CASSKDGTENTEAFF
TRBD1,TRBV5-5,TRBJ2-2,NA,TGTGCCAGCAGCTTGGACGGGACAGGGAACACCGGGGAGCTGTTTTTT,CASSLDGTGNTGELFF
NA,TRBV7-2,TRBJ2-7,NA,TGTGCCAGCAGCCGGGTCTCCTACGAGCAGTACTTC,CASSRVSYEQYF
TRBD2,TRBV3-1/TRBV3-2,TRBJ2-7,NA,TGTGCCAGCAGCCAAACCATGGGACTAGCGGGCGAGCAGTACTTC,CASSQTMGLAGEQYF
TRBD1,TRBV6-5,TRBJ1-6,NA,TGTGCCAGCAGTTCCACTCCAGGGGGCGTTAATTCACCCCTCCACTTT,CASSSTPGGVNSPLHF
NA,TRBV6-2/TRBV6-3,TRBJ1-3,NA,TGTGCCAGCAGTGGAGGGCTGGTCTCTGGAAACACCATATATTTT,CASSGGLVSGNTIYF
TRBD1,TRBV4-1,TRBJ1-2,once,TGCGCCAGCAGCCAAGATGGTAGGACAGGGGTTGGCTACACCTTC,CASSQDGRTGVGYTF
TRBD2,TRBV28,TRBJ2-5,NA,TGTGCCAGCAGTCCAGGGACTAGCGGACTTCAAGAGACCCAGTACTTC,CASSPGTSGLQETQYF
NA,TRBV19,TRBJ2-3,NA,TGTGCCAGTAGTGTCAAGGGGGATACGCAGTATTTT,CASSVKGDTQYF
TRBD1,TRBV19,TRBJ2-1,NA,TGTGCCAGTAGTATGGCGGGACAGGGGGGCCTAAGTAGCTCCTACAATGAGCAGTTCTTC,CASSMAGQGGLSSSYNEQFF